Shown below are 21 T cell receptor beta chains from a single sample sequenced in a study of blood T cell repertoires in COVID-19. Assay: immunoSEQ multiplex PCR; the TCRdb copy retains only in-frame clones and omits some. The sample has roughly 200,000 clones, about nine tenths seen once. Material: PBMCs or T cells enriched from blood (not recorded which). These receptors originate from a woman in her twenties or thirties who had recovered from COVID-19.

The V and J genes are TRBV4-2 and TRBJ2-2, with D possibly being TRBD1 (5 bases). This CDR3 contains 14 residues. V gave up 1 base and J gave up 6 bases, with 9 bases separating them. The V gene's germline CDR1 is LGHNA and CDR2 YNFKEQ. As DNA, the CDR3 is TGTGCCAGCAGCCAAGGACAGATATCCGGGGAGCTGTTTTTT. Translated: CASSQGQISGELFF.

A few counts support this clone. CDR3 sequence (DNA): TGTGCCAGCAGCTGCCGGGAGTCTGCGAATGAGCAGTTCTTC. This encodes CASSCRESANEQFF. This sequence joins TRBV21-1 and TRBJ2-1; the table's D call, TRBD2, has no DNA check behind it. TRBV21-1 is recorded as a pseudogene. The CDR3 runs to 14 residues.

The rearrangement joins TRBV7-9 to TRBJ1-1, with D unclear. The CDR3 covers 14 residues. V was shortened by 5 bases and J by 1 base, with 11 bases between the two germline ends. Germline V gene data show CDR1 as SEHNR and CDR2 as FQNEAQ (reference sequence). The CDR3 nucleotides read TGTGCCAGCAGCGACCGGGATCAGAACACTGAAGCTTTCTTT. Encoded protein: CASSDRDQNTEAFF.

V gene TRBV29-1 combines with J gene TRBJ1-2; D ambiguous. Trimming cost V 2 bases and J 8 bases, with 18 bases left between them. The CDR3 loop spans 14 amino acids. CDR1 and CDR2 from the germline V gene are SQVTM and ANQGSEA. The CDR3 loop reads CSVEITAVSEGYTF. The DNA of the CDR3 is TGCAGCGTTGAAATTACGGCGGTTTCAGAAGGCTACACCTTC.

The V and J genes are TRBV2 and TRBJ1-2; TRBD1 might be the D (5 bases). Germline V gene data show CDR1 as SNHLY and CDR2 as FYNNEI. This CDR3 contains 12 residues. V gave up 6 bases and J gave up 8 bases, with 13 bases separating them. The CDR3 loop is CASSVQGGGYTF. The CDR3 DNA reads TGTGCCAGCAGCGTCCAGGGAGGAGGCTACACCTTC.

The J gene is TRBJ1-2, the V gene TRBV4-2, with D possibly TRBD1 on 5 matching bases. Deletions cut 2 bases from V and 4 bases from J, with 14 bases between. Germline CDR1 and CDR2: LGHNA and YNFKEQ. The CDR3 runs 15 residues. The CDR3 here is CASSQQTGISYGYTF. The CDR3 DNA reads TGTGCCAGCAGCCAACAAACAGGAATCTCCTATGGCTACACCTTC.

The CDR3 is CASSHNRNNYGYTF. The DNA for the CDR3 is TGTGCCAGCAGCCATAACAGAAACAACTATGGCTACACCTTC. V is TRBV14 and J is TRBJ1-2, with D uncertain. This CDR3 is built from 14 residues. In germline, CDR1 is SGHDN, CDR2 FVKESK. Trimming stripped 3 bases from V and 2 bases from J, with 10 bases between. Using reference TRBV14 and TRBJ1-2 for the parts outside the CDR3, the full variable domain is EAGVTQFPSHSVIEKGQTVTLRCDPISGHDNLYWYRRVMGKEIKFLLHFVKESKQDESGMPNNRFLAERTGGTYSTLKVQPAELEDSGVYFCASSHNRNNYGYTFGSGTRLTVV.

V gene TRBV15 combines with J gene TRBJ1-2; D might be TRBD1 (6 bases). Germline V gene lookup returns CDR1 LNHNV and CDR2 YYDKDF (reference sequence). This CDR3 has 15 amino acids. The V gene lost 1 base and the J gene lost 7 bases, with 16 bases spanning the gap. In nucleotides, the CDR3 is TGTGCCACCAGCAGAGCATTAGGGGGGGCGGGTGGCTACACCTTC. Translated, it gives CATSRALGGAGGYTF.

This clone was recorded once. The CDR3 DNA is TGTGCCAGCAGTTACTTCCCCGGACTGCACTCTGGAAACACCATATATTTT. Amino acid sequence: CASSYFPGLHSGNTIYF. The chain combines TRBV6-2 or TRBV6-3 with TRBJ1-3; D remains ambiguous. The V end lost 1 base, the J end lost 0 bases, and 13 bases lay between the germline ends. Germline CDR1 MNHEY, CDR2 SVGEGT. This CDR3 is 17 amino acids long.

This clone was detected only a few times. The rearrangement uses TRBV5-6 and TRBJ2-7; D unresolved. The CDR3 length is 11 residues. Per germline, CDR1 SGHDT and CDR2 YYEEEE. Trimming took off 1 base at V and 5 bases at J, with 4 bases between the two ends. CDR3 protein: CASSLYNEQYF. In DNA, the CDR3 is TGTGCCAGCAGCTTGTACAACGAGCAGTACTTC.

The chain combines TRBV9 with TRBJ2-1; 8 positions match TRBD1. The V gene end was trimmed by 2 bases and the J gene end by 2 bases; junction bases not matched to a gene: 3. The CDR3 covers 15 residues. Looked up from germline, CDR1 is SGDLS and CDR2 is YYNGEE. Here the CDR3 reads CASSVQTGAYNEQFF. The CDR3 bases are TGTGCCAGCAGCGTCCAGACAGGGGCCTACAATGAGCAGTTCTTC.

The table lists this clone with a count of one. J is TRBJ1-6 and V is TRBV30; 8 bases agree with TRBD1. The CDR3 contains 14 residues. The trim removed 7 bases at V and 5 bases at J, leaving 7 bases unmatched. CDR1 is GTSNPN, CDR2 SVGIG, per germline (reference sequence). CDR3 nucleotide sequence: TGTGCCTCCACCGGGACAGGAGATAATTCACCCCTCCACTTT. Residues: CASTGTGDNSPLHF.

There are a few counts of this clone. The rearrangement uses TRBV11-1 and TRBJ2-5; 10 nucleotides match TRBD1. Germline lookup yields CDR1 SGHAT and CDR2 FQDESV (reference sequence). The V and J ends lost 5 bases and 4 bases, in that order; junction bases with no gene match: 10. This CDR3 is built from 16 residues. In nucleotides, the CDR3 is TGTGCCAGCAGCCCAGAACCGGGACAGGGGTTAGAGACCCAGTACTTC. It specifies CASSPEPGQGLETQYF.

This clone was seen a few times. The chain uses TRBV7-2 and TRBJ1-1; 8 bases are a match to TRBD1. There are 13 residues in the CDR3. V shed 1 base and J 7 bases; nucleotides not matched to a gene: 2. Germline CDR1 reads SGHTA; CDR2 reads FQGNSA. Here the CDR3 DNA reads TGTGCCAGCAGCTTAGACAGGGGGTTTGAAGCTTTCTTT. It encodes CASSLDRGFEAFF.

V and J are TRBV7-2 and TRBJ2-7, with TRBD1 identical over 8 bases. Trimming at V came to 5 bases and at J to 5 bases, leaving 8 bases not matched to a gene. The CDR3 runs to 14 residues. Germline V gene lookup returns CDR1 SGHTA and CDR2 FQGNSA. Here the CDR3 DNA reads TGTGCCAGCAGCCCCCCTCAGGGGGCCCACGAGCAGTACTTC. Translated: CASSPPQGAHEQYF.

This chain connects TRBV11-3 to TRBJ1-1; 8 bases are a match to TRBD1. Germline CDR1 reads SGHNT; CDR2 reads YENEEA. The trim removed 5 bases at V and 0 bases at J, leaving 2 bases unmatched. This CDR3 is built from 14 residues. This CDR3 is CASSKGQVNTEAFF. CDR3 coding DNA: TGTGCCAGCAGCAAGGGACAGGTGAACACTGAAGCTTTCTTT.

The genes are TRBV5-1 and TRBJ1-1; tentative D call: TRBD1 (6 bases). The CDR3 covers 14 residues. The germline V gene encodes CDR1 SGHRS and CDR2 YFSETQ. V lost 4 bases and J 3 bases, leaving 13 bases between the germline ends. The CDR3 sequence: CASSPQGLDTEAFF. The DNA for the CDR3 is TGCGCCAGCAGCCCGCAGGGGTTGGACACTGAAGCTTTCTTT. Filled out from reference TRBV5-1 and TRBJ1-1, the complete variable domain reads KAGVTQTPRYLIKTRGQQVTLSCSPISGHRSVSWYQQTPGQGLQFLFEYFSETQRNKGNFPGRFSGRQFSNSRSEMNVSTLELGDSALYLCASSPQGLDTEAFFGQGTRLTVV.

This sequence joins TRBV7-9 and TRBJ1-1; no firm D call. CDR3 size: 18 residues. The germline V gene has CDR1 SEHNR and CDR2 FQNEAQ (reference sequence). Trimming took off 5 bases at V and 0 bases at J, with 22 bases between the two ends. The CDR3 region has the DNA TGTGCCAGCAGCCTCTTATATAGACGGGGAACCATGAACACTGAAGCTTTCTTT. It encodes CASSLLYRRGTMNTEAFF. The entire variable domain, with the rest obtained from reference TRBV7-9 and TRBJ1-1, is as follows: DTGVSQNPRHKITKRGQNVTFRCDPISEHNRLYWYRQTLGQGPEFLTYFQNEAQLEKSRLLSDRFSAERPKGSFSTLEIQRTEQGDSAMYLCASSLLYRRGTMNTEAFFGQGTRLTVV.

DNA for the CDR3: TGTGCCAGCAGTTTATCAGGGGTTCCCCATCAGCCCCAGCATTTT. It yields the protein CASSLSGVPHQPQHF. The chain carries TRBV27 and TRBJ1-5; weak D call: TRBD1 (5 bases). Germline assignment: CDR1 MNHEY and CDR2 SMNVEV (reference sequence). The CDR3 consists of 15 residues. V dropped 0 bases and J dropped 5 bases, with 11 bases sitting between them.

This chain links TRBV19 with TRBJ2-1; TRBD2 agrees at 7 bases. V dropped 5 bases and J dropped 10; count of bases not matched to a gene: 2. Germline-derived CDR1 and CDR2 are LNHDA and SQIVND (reference sequence). The CDR3 spans 11 residues. CDR3 loop: CASSPGGEQFF. Written as DNA, the CDR3 is TGTGCCAGTAGTCCGGGAGGAGAGCAGTTCTTC.

V and J are TRBV3-1 (or the pseudogene TRBV3-2) and TRBJ1-2; D gene uncertain. Looked up from germline, CDR1 is LGHDT and CDR2 is YNNKEL (reference sequence). Trimming took off 5 bases at V and 6 bases at J, with 10 bases between the two ends. The CDR3 has 12 amino acids. The DNA of the CDR3 is TGTGCCAGCAGCTACGCCGGGGATGGCTACACCTTC. The encoded protein is CASSYAGDGYTF.